This T cell receptor beta chain was sequenced in a study of regulatory and conventional T cells in RAG deficiency. Study conclusions and caveats: RAG-deficient patients showed markedly lower Shannon entropy and higher Simpson indices than control T-cell subsets. These Omenn syndrome Treg sorts may hold peripherally activated cells instead. Compared with controls, unique Treg TCR beta sequences dropped approximately 100-fold in Omenn syndrome and CID/AS.

The assay was immunoSEQ multiplex PCR, and TCRdb's table has in-frame clones only and misses some. The sample contains about 30,000 clones, approximately 96% of which appear only once. Conventional CD4+ T cells were sorted from blood as CD25-low CD127-high cells. Points on this clone: What it recognizes is unknown.

A further study also used this sample, focusing on regulatory T cells. Turning to that study: Primers: 52 TRBV forward and 13 TRBJ reverse.

Input material: CD25- CD4+ T cells sorted from blood. The TCR was taken from a human donor in good health.

The CDR3 DNA reads as TGTGCCTGGAGTGTACTGGGGGGGCTCCTAATCTCCTATAATTCACCCCTCCACTTT. It encodes CAWSVLGGLLISYNSPLHF. V gene TRBV30 combines with J gene TRBJ1-6, with D perhaps matching TRBD1 (6 bases). The germline V gene has CDR1 GTSNPN and CDR2 SVGIG (reference sequence). The CDR3 sequence is 19 residues long. The V and J ends lost 0 bases and 0 bases respectively, with 18 bases between them.